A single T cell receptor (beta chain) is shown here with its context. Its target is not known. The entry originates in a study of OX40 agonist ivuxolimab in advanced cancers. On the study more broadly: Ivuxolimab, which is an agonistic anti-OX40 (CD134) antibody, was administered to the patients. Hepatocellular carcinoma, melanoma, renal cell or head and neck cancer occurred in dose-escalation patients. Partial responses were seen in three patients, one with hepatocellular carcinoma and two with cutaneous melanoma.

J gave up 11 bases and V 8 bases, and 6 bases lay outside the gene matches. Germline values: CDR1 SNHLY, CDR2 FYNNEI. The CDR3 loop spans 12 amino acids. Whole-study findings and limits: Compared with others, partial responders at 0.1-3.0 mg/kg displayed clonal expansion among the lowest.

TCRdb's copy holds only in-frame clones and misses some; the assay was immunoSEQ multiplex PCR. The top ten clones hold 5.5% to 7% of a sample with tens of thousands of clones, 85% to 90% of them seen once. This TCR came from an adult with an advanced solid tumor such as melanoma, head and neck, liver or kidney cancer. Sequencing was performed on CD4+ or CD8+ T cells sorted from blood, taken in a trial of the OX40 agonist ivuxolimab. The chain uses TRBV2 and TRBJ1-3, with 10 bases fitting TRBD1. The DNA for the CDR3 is TGTGCCAGCGGACAGGGGGTTAGAGCCATATATTTT. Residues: CASGQGVRAIYF.